Sequencing of this T cell receptor beta chain was carried out in a study of metastatic and nonmetastatic thyroid tumors. By its share, this clone is medium-sized. Germline loops: CDR1 SGDLS, CDR2 YYNGEE. V was clipped by 4 bases and J by 0 bases; unmatched bases: 12. The CDR3 contains 18 residues. In the authors' workflow: Variation in CDR3 across clinicopathological groups served as the basis for constructing a distant-metastasis classifier in papillary thyroid cancer. TCRdb called clones again from the PCR reads with MiXCR. These V and J calls originate from TCRdb's pipeline instead of the authors' own analysis. The data contain 1,900 or so clones, around 9.9% of them singletons. Each patient came to thyroid surgery without any prior treatment (of any kind).

Sequencing was done on a sample of tumor tissue. The clonotype was recovered from a female donor with papillary thyroid cancer or a benign thyroid nodule (not recorded which). Some clones in this sample may be carry-over from other donors' samples. The J gene is TRBJ2-2, the V gene TRBV9; 7 bases agree with TRBD1. Here the CDR3 DNA reads TGTGCCAGCAGCCCCGGACAGGTTGGTCCCTCGAACACCGGGGAGCTGTTTTTT. As protein: CASSPGQVGPSNTGELFF.